Shown below are 21 T cell receptor beta chains from a single sample sequenced in a study of blood T cells in healthy people across ages. Through a sample-barcoded 5' primer and a J-beta primer mix, a second PCR was run for roughly 7 to 12 cycles. Via MiXCR, TCRdb re-called the 5' RACE reads, giving one row per CDR3 protein. The repertoire consists of about 640,000 distinct CDR3 sequences, with under 70% occurring once and the leading ten covering more than 35%. The sequencing sample was made of blood. Receptor source: a man between 60 and 70 years old in good health.

The V and J genes are TRBV20-1 and TRBJ2-7; 8 nucleotides line up with TRBD1. Germline CDR1 DFQATT, CDR2 SNEGSKA (reference sequence). The trim removed 0 bases at V and 2 bases at J, leaving 6 bases unmatched. This CDR3 has 15 residues. The CDR3 here is CSARDPRTGTYEQYF. DNA for the CDR3: TGCAGTGCTAGAGATCCCCGGACAGGGACCTACGAGCAGTACTTC.

This chain links TRBV6-6 with TRBJ1-6, with unresolved D. The length of the CDR3 is 13 residues. Germline V gene sequence: CDR1 MNHNY, CDR2 SVGAGI (reference sequence). Trimming left V 6 bases short and J 6 bases short, with 9 bases between. CDR3 DNA: TGTGCCAGCAGCTCCCCCCCTAATTCACCCCTCCACTTT. Translation gives CASSSPPNSPLHF.

The chain combines TRBV10-3 with TRBJ1-6, with 12 bases fitting TRBD1. CDR1 and CDR2 (germline): ENHRY, SYGVKD. The CDR3 has 19 residues. V lost 6 bases, J lost 4 bases, and 13 bases stayed unmatched. The CDR3 DNA reads as TGTGCCATCAGGGAGACCGGGACAGGGGGCGGATTTTATAATTCACCCCTCCACTTT. As protein: CAIRETGTGGGFYNSPLHF.

A word on this clonotype: A much larger clone sits a single nucleotide away, making a read error possible. The chain joins TRBV15 to TRBJ2-5, with D possibly matching TRBD2 (5 bases). Trimming left V 6 bases short and J 0 bases short, with 5 bases between. CDR3 size: 12 residues. Germline CDR1 reads LNHNV; CDR2 reads YYDKDF (reference sequence). CDR3: CATRRDQETQYF. As DNA, the CDR3 is TGTGCCACCAGGAGGGACCAAGAGACCCAGTACTTC.

The chain joins TRBV15 to TRBJ2-1; D remains unclear. V was cut by 0 bases and J by 0 bases, with 12 bases left in between. Germline V gene sequence: CDR1 LNHNV, CDR2 YYDKDF (reference sequence). The CDR3 loop spans 17 amino acids. CDR3 sequence (DNA): TGTGCCACCAGCAGAGAGTTCGGCGGCAGCTCCTACAATGAGCAGTTCTTC. This encodes CATSREFGGSSYNEQFF.

The sample holds a few counts of this clonotype. This chain uses TRBV7-9 with TRBJ1-2; 7 bases are a match to TRBD1. The ends lost 3 bases at V and 4 bases at J; junction bases unmatched: 11. CDR3 length: 16 amino acids. The germline V gene has CDR1 SEHNR and CDR2 FQNEAQ (reference sequence). CDR3 nucleotide sequence: TGTGCCAGCAGCTTCGTCCCTACAGGGGTTATCTATGGCTACACCTTC. Translation gives CASSFVPTGVIYGYTF.

As regards this clonotype: A junction boundary mismatches the germline segment, possibly from a read error. In nucleotides, the CDR3 is TGTGCCAGCAGTACTAGCGGGGACGACACAGATACGCGGTATTTT. Protein sequence: CASSTSGDDTDTRYF. This chain connects TRBV3-1 to TRBJ2-3; 10 bases are shared with TRBD2. Germline-derived CDR1 and CDR2 are LGHDT and YNNKEL (reference sequence). This CDR3 comprises 15 residues.

V and J are TRBV2 and TRBJ2-3; 7 nucleotides match TRBD2. Germline values: CDR1 SNHLY, CDR2 FYNNEI. The V gene end was trimmed by 4 bases and the J gene end by 6 bases; junction bases not matched to a gene: 7. This CDR3 is 14 amino acids long. The CDR3 loop is CASSARAGIDTQYF. The CDR3 DNA reads TGTGCCAGCAGTGCCAGAGCGGGGATCGATACGCAGTATTTT.

J is TRBJ2-1 and V is TRBV6-4; 9 positions match TRBD2. There are 21 residues in the CDR3. Trimming cost V 0 bases and J 0 bases; bases outside gene matches: 15. The germline V gene encodes CDR1 MRHNA and CDR2 SNTAGT. The CDR3 DNA reads TGTGCCAGCAGTGACTCGAAGGGCGGGGGGGTCAGCCCTAGCTCCTACAATGAGCAGTTCTTC. Its protein product is CASSDSKGGGVSPSSYNEQFF.

This clonotype was observed many times. The chain combines TRBV20-1 with TRBJ2-7; TRBD1 agrees at 10 bases. CDR1 and CDR2 (germline): DFQATT, SNEGSKA (reference sequence). The CDR3 is 15 amino acids. The ends lost 3 bases at V and 1 base at J; junction bases unmatched: 6. The CDR3 loop reads CSASPGQGQSYEQYF. In DNA, the CDR3 is TGCAGTGCTAGTCCGGGACAGGGGCAATCCTACGAGCAGTACTTC.

V is TRBV5-1 and J is TRBJ2-1, with D perhaps given as TRBD1 or TRBD2 (5 bases each). V was shortened by 0 bases and J by 4 bases, with 17 bases between the two germline ends. Germline V gene sequence: CDR1 SGHRS, CDR2 YFSETQ. This CDR3 contains 17 residues. This CDR3 reads CASSLGDPGTEYNEQFF. The DNA for the CDR3 is TGCGCCAGCAGCTTGGGAGACCCCGGGACGGAATACAATGAGCAGTTCTTC.

The chain couples TRBV13 to TRBJ2-1; 8 bases line up with TRBD1. CDR3 length: 14 amino acids. Germline values: CDR1 PRHDT, CDR2 FYEKMQ (reference sequence). With 2 bases clipped from V and 8 bases from J, the junction kept 5 bases outside the gene matches. CDR3 amino acids: CASSLLQGVDEQFF. The DNA of the CDR3 is TGTGCCAGCAGCTTATTACAGGGGGTCGATGAGCAGTTCTTC.

This clonotype was seen only a few times. This chain links TRBV29-1 with TRBJ1-2; 8 bases are a match to TRBD1. The germline V gene has CDR1 SQVTM and CDR2 ANQGSEA. With V trimmed by 6 bases and J by 7 bases, 13 bases remained unmatched. This CDR3 is 14 amino acids long. CDR3 sequence: CSVLIGQGGRGYTF. CDR3 in DNA: TGCAGCGTGCTAATAGGACAGGGAGGGCGTGGCTACACCTTC.

Only a few counts were recorded for this clonotype. The V gene is TRBV28, the J gene TRBJ1-2, with a weak D call TRBD1 (5 bases). V was clipped by 6 bases and J by 3 bases, with 11 bases between them. The CDR3 has 13 amino acids. From germline, CDR1 is MDHEN and CDR2 SYDVKM. The DNA of the CDR3 is TGTGCCAGCAGCCGCCGGGACGACTATGGCTACACCTTC. Its translation is CASSRRDDYGYTF.

The gene calls are TRBV5-1 and TRBJ1-1; the match to TRBD1 covers 9 bases. J was trimmed by 7 bases and V by 5 bases; bases with no gene match: 3. This CDR3 is 12 amino acids long. The germline gives CDR1 SGHRS, CDR2 YFSETQ. In DNA form, the CDR3 reads TGCGCCAGCAGACGGACAGGGGATGAAGCTTTCTTT. Protein sequence: CASRRTGDEAFF.

The V call is TRBV6-5, the J call TRBJ2-4; 9 bases map to TRBD1. The CDR3 extends over 15 amino acids. The V gene end was trimmed by 0 bases and the J gene end by 4 bases; junction bases not matched to a gene: 1. Germline V gene lookup returns CDR1 MNHEY and CDR2 SVGAGI. This CDR3 reads CASSYSGTGKNIQYF. In DNA, the CDR3 is TGTGCCAGCAGTTACTCCGGGACAGGGAAAAACATTCAGTACTTC.

The chain links TRBV7-8 to TRBJ1-1; no clear D. The germline V gene has CDR1 SGHVS and CDR2 FQNEAQ. The V end was cut by 2 bases, the J end by 1 base, with 8 bases between. The CDR3 is 14 amino acids. CDR3: CASSLYERNTEAFF. In DNA form, the CDR3 reads TGTGCCAGCAGCTTATACGAGCGGAACACTGAAGCTTTCTTT.

This clonotype was observed a handful of times. The chain couples TRBV29-1 to TRBJ1-1, with 11 nucleotides matching TRBD1. V was pared by 2 bases and J by 5 bases, with 10 bases of the junction left unmatched. The CDR3 contains 16 residues. Looked up from germline, CDR1 is SQVTM and CDR2 is ANQGSEA. The CDR3 bases are TGCAGCGTTGAAAATCCGATAGGGACAGGGGGTACTGAAGCTTTCTTT. Translating gives CSVENPIGTGGTEAFF.

V usage is TRBV29-1 and J usage is TRBJ2-2; D is uncertain. Germline CDR1 SQVTM, CDR2 ANQGSEA. The CDR3 has 14 residues. The ends were cut back, 3 bases at V and 2 bases at J, with 10 bases in the middle. DNA of the CDR3: TGCAGCGTTGAGCGGCAGCTAAACACCGGGGAGCTGTTTTTT. The encoded protein is CSVERQLNTGELFF.

The gene calls are TRBV15 and TRBJ2-3; D is undetermined. This CDR3 spans 13 amino acids. The V gene's germline CDR1 is LNHNV and CDR2 YYDKDF (reference sequence). V lost 11 bases and J lost 0, with 12 bases in between. The CDR3 region has the DNA TGTGCCGCGCGATACGCTAGCACAGATACGCAGTATTTT. Translation gives CAARYASTDTQYF. Using reference TRBV15 and TRBJ2-3 for the parts outside the CDR3, the full variable domain is DAMVIQNPRYQVTQFGKPVTLSCSQTLNHNVMYWYQQKSSQAPKLLFHYYDKDFNNEADTPDNFQSRRPNTSFCFLDIRSPGLGDTAMYLCAARYASTDTQYFGPGTRLTVL.

This clonotype was picked up a small number of times. The CDR3 sequence: CASSWTGADTQYF. CDR3 coding DNA: TGTGCCAGCAGCTGGACAGGGGCAGATACGCAGTATTTT. The V and J genes are TRBV7-8 and TRBJ2-3; 9 bases are a match to TRBD1. The CDR3 sequence is 13 residues long. The J segment lost 4 bases and the V segment lost 4 bases, leaving 0 bases of the junction unmatched. Germline V gives CDR1 SGHVS, CDR2 FQNEAQ.